One sample yielded the 32 T cell receptor beta chains listed below, sequenced in a study of blood T cell repertoires in COVID-19. The assay was immunoSEQ multiplex PCR, and TCRdb's table has in-frame clones only and misses some. The sample has some 290,000 clones, roughly 88% seen once. The sequenced sample was PBMCs or T cells enriched from blood (not recorded which). The receptors shown here come from a woman in her thirties or forties with acute COVID-19.

This chain links TRBV10-3 with TRBJ1-5; 7 bases match TRBD1. Unmatched junction bases numbered 2, after V lost 8 bases and J lost 4 bases. The CDR3 has 12 residues. Germline CDR1 ENHRY, CDR2 SYGVKD. The CDR3 reads CAISTGNQPQHF. The CDR3 DNA is TGTGCCATCTCGACAGGGAATCAGCCCCAGCATTTT.

V is TRBV19 and J is TRBJ1-4; D is perhaps TRBD1 (5 bases). The CDR3 is made up of 15 amino acids. Trimming took off 6 bases at V and 0 bases at J, with 11 bases between the two ends. Germline-derived CDR1 and CDR2 are LNHDA and SQIVND (reference sequence). The CDR3 DNA reads TGTGCCAGTAGGGGACTACGGGCAACTAATGAAAAACTGTTTTTT. Translating it yields CASRGLRATNEKLFF.

This clone has only one observation. The rearrangement joins TRBV27 to TRBJ2-7, with a possible D match to TRBD1 (5 bases). The germline V gene has CDR1 MNHEY and CDR2 SMNVEV (reference sequence). V was pared by 7 bases and J by 6 bases, with 25 bases between. The CDR3 sequence is 16 residues long. The DNA for the CDR3 is TGTGCCAGCATCCCCAGGGAAACGCCTTCTCCTCTCGAGCAGTACTTC. Its translation: CASIPRETPSPLEQYF.

Comment on this clone: This CDR3 is also generated by other DNA sequences in the sample. This chain connects TRBV6-1 to TRBJ1-2; a weak D match, TRBD1 (5 bases). Per germline, CDR1 MNHNS and CDR2 SASEGT. The CDR3 contains 13 residues. V was cut by 0 bases and J by 5 bases, with 7 bases left in between. Here the CDR3 reads CASSEAGGYGYTF. The CDR3 DNA reads TGTGCCAGCAGTGAAGCGGGGGGGTATGGCTACACCTTC.

The rearrangement links TRBV4-2 to TRBJ1-6; TRBD1 agrees at 9 bases. Germline-derived CDR1 and CDR2 are LGHNA and YNFKEQ. The CDR3 is made up of 18 amino acids. Trimming at V came to 0 bases and at J to 7 bases, leaving 10 bases not matched to a gene. CDR3 in amino acids: CASSQEMSRDRANSPLHF. The CDR3 DNA is TGTGCCAGCAGCCAAGAAATGAGTCGGGACAGGGCAAATTCACCCCTCCACTTT.

The genes are TRBV10-2 and TRBJ2-2, with TRBD1 matching over 7 bases. Germline values: CDR1 WSHSY, CDR2 SAAADI. The length of the CDR3 is 15 residues. After removal of 6 bases from V and 4 bases from J, the junction contained 8 bases not matched to a gene. The DNA for the CDR3 is TGCGCCAGCAGAGACGCGACAGGGACCACCGGGGAGCTGTTTTTT. Protein: CASRDATGTTGELFF.

As regards this clone: This CDR3 is also generated by other DNA sequences in the sample. The chain joins TRBV7-2 to TRBJ2-3, with a tentative D call TRBD2 (5 bases). This CDR3 is 14 amino acids long. Looked up from germline, CDR1 is SGHTA and CDR2 is FQGNSA. V lost 1 base to trimming and J lost 0 bases, with 5 bases between them. CDR3 DNA: TGTGCCAGCAGCTTAGGGACTAGCACAGATACGCAGTATTTT. This codes for CASSLGTSTDTQYF.

In DNA form, the CDR3 reads TGTGCCTGGGCCCGGGAGTCCTATAATTCACCCCTCCACTTT. It codes for CAWARESYNSPLHF. This chain uses TRBV30 with TRBJ1-6; D ambiguous. Trimming left V 5 bases short and J 1 base short, with 9 bases between. The CDR3 spans 14 residues. Germline loops: CDR1 GTSNPN, CDR2 SVGIG (reference sequence).

The chain is built from TRBV4-1 and TRBJ2-1; D gene ambiguous. In germline, CDR1 is MGHRA, CDR2 YSYEKL. Trimming left V 4 bases short and J 9 bases short, with 16 bases between. The CDR3 length is 14 residues. CDR3 sequence (DNA): TGCGCCAGCAGCCGCGAGTCTATCACCGGTGAGCAGTTCTTC. Translated, it gives CASSRESITGEQFF.

The chain carries TRBV19 and TRBJ1-4; 8 bases fit TRBD1. In germline, CDR1 is LNHDA, CDR2 SQIVND (reference sequence). V trimming: 6 bases; J trimming: 5 bases; junction bases outside the gene matches: 8. This CDR3 region has 15 residues. The CDR3 nucleotides are TGTGCCAGTAGGGAGAATTGGACAGGGAATGAAAAACTGTTTTTT. Protein sequence: CASRENWTGNEKLFF.

A single count supports this clone. The chain combines TRBV19 with TRBJ1-1, with D hard to call. The CDR3 loop spans 15 amino acids. Trimming took 2 bases from V and 0 from J, leaving 10 bases between them. Germline V gene data show CDR1 as LNHDA and CDR2 as SQIVND (reference sequence). The CDR3 here is CASSISPPMNTEAFF. CDR3 DNA sequence: TGTGCCAGTAGTATAAGCCCCCCAATGAACACTGAAGCTTTCTTT.

The chain joins TRBV15 to TRBJ2-5, with TRBD1 as a possible D gene (8 bases). Between the trimmed V and J ends, which lost 4 bases and 5 bases, there was a span of 20 bases. Germline-derived CDR1 and CDR2 are LNHNV and YYDKDF (reference sequence). This CDR3 has 16 amino acids. In DNA, the CDR3 is TGTGCCACCAGCAAGACTTTAGGACAGGGAGGGGAGACCCAGTACTTC. It translates to CATSKTLGQGGETQYF.

This sequence joins TRBV9 and TRBJ2-1, with TRBD2 matching 10 bases. V was clipped by 0 bases and J by 7 bases; unmatched bases: 10. Germline values: CDR1 SGDLS, CDR2 YYNGEE. CDR3 length: 17 amino acids. The CDR3 is CASSVGLRLAGENEQFF. CDR3 coding DNA: TGTGCCAGCAGCGTAGGTCTTCGGCTAGCGGGGGAAAATGAGCAGTTCTTC.

The J gene is TRBJ2-1, the V gene TRBV6-2 or TRBV6-3; 7 bases align to TRBD2. This CDR3 has 16 residues. The V segment lost 6 bases and the J segment 5 bases; nucleotides outside the gene matches: 13. CDR1 is MNHEY, CDR2 SVGEGT, per germline. The CDR3 protein is CASSSAIAGKDNEQFF. DNA of the CDR3: TGTGCCAGCAGCTCAGCCATAGCGGGCAAAGACAATGAGCAGTTCTTC.

The CDR3 nucleotides are TGTGCCTGGAGTGTACCCGGGACAGTCTATGGCTACACCTTC. This sequence encodes CAWSVPGTVYGYTF. The chain couples TRBV30 to TRBJ1-2; 7 bases match TRBD1. Trimming took 0 bases from V and 4 from J; bases not matched to a gene: 5. This CDR3 comprises 14 residues. Germline V gene sequence: CDR1 GTSNPN, CDR2 SVGIG (reference sequence).

This chain joins TRBV28 and TRBJ1-2; 9 nucleotides align to TRBD1. V shed 4 bases, J shed 5 bases, and the junction held 5 bases outside the gene matches. CDR3 length: 14 amino acids. CDR1 and CDR2 from the germline V gene are MDHEN and SYDVKM. The CDR3 sequence: CASSSLTGGYGYTF. The CDR3 DNA reads as TGTGCCAGCAGTTCCCTGACAGGGGGTTATGGCTACACCTTC.

The chain is built from TRBV7-9 and TRBJ2-3; TRBD2 matches at 11 bases. J lost 1 base, V lost 6 bases, and 6 bases had no gene match. Per the germline V gene, CDR1 is SEHNR and CDR2 is FQNEAQ (reference sequence). The length of the CDR3 is 16 residues. The CDR3 bases are TGTGCCAGCAGTTCCGGGACTAGCGGCGGCACAGATACGCAGTATTTT. Translating it yields CASSSGTSGGTDTQYF.

The V and J genes are TRBV4-1 and TRBJ1-2; possible D gene TRBD1, 5 bases. Germline CDR1 is MGHRA and CDR2 is YSYEKL. The CDR3 contains 14 residues. Trimming removed 6 bases from V and 2 bases from J, with 13 bases in between. The CDR3 here is CASSLREGNYGYTF. CDR3 DNA: TGCGCCAGCAGTTTGAGGGAGGGGAACTATGGCTACACCTTC.

As for this clone: At the DNA level, this CDR3 is encoded by other sequences in the same sample as well. The V and J genes are TRBV14 and TRBJ2-7; TRBD1 agrees at 11 bases. The germline V gene has CDR1 SGHDN and CDR2 FVKESK. The V segment lost 1 base and the J segment 3 bases; nucleotides outside the gene matches: 2. The CDR3 runs to 15 residues. The CDR3 here is CASSQGGTGGYEQYF. The CDR3 nucleotides read TGTGCCAGCAGCCAAGGGGGGACAGGGGGCTACGAGCAGTACTTC.

V usage is TRBV2 and J usage is TRBJ2-5; 9 bases are a match to TRBD2. The CDR3 length is 14 residues. Per germline, CDR1 SNHLY and CDR2 FYNNEI. With V trimmed by 7 bases and J by 2 bases, 5 bases remained unmatched. In nucleotides, the CDR3 is TGTGCCAGCACTGAGCGGGGGGTACAAGAGACCCAGTACTTC. It specifies CASTERGVQETQYF.

The chain is built from TRBV7-9 and TRBJ2-2, with 7 positions matching TRBD2. The CDR3 has 15 residues. Per the germline V gene, CDR1 is SEHNR and CDR2 is FQNEAQ (reference sequence). V shed 1 base, J shed 4 bases, and the junction held 3 bases outside the gene matches. CDR3 coding DNA: TGTGCCAGCAGCTTAGTGCGGGAGACCACCGGGGAGCTGTTTTTT. This sequence encodes CASSLVRETTGELFF.

The rearrangement uses TRBV30 and TRBJ2-7, with 8 bases fitting TRBD1. CDR1 GTSNPN and CDR2 SVGIG come from the germline V gene (reference sequence). The CDR3 spans 14 residues. V was pared by 4 bases and J by 2 bases, with 7 bases of the junction left unmatched. DNA for the CDR3: TGTGCCTGGAAGGACAGGGTGCTCACCTACGAGCAGTACTTC. Translating it yields CAWKDRVLTYEQYF.

CDR3 sequence (DNA): TGCGCCAGCAGTGCAATCCGAAGGGGGCTGTACGAGCAGTACTTC. This encodes CASSAIRRGLYEQYF. V and J are TRBV10-1 and TRBJ2-7; 7 positions match TRBD1. This CDR3 has 15 amino acids. Germline V gene data show CDR1 as WNHNN and CDR2 as SYGVQD (reference sequence). J lost 4 bases, V lost 4 bases, and 10 bases had no gene match.

The chain employs TRBV7-9 and TRBJ2-4; TRBD2 might be the D (6 bases). The length of the CDR3 is 17 residues. In germline, CDR1 is SEHNR, CDR2 FQNEAQ (reference sequence). Trimming removed 5 bases from V and 8 bases from J, with 25 bases in between. CDR3 in amino acids: CASSPGTGAGGLDIQYF. The CDR3 DNA follows: TGTGCCAGCAGCCCGGGGACTGGGGCGGGCGGGTTGGACATTCAGTACTTC.

The chain has TRBV6-4 and TRBJ2-1; 9 bases agree with TRBD2. Germline loops: CDR1 MRHNA, CDR2 SNTAGT. This CDR3 comprises 15 residues. V gave up 3 bases and J gave up 0 bases; unmatched junction bases: 0. CDR3 DNA sequence: TGTGCCAGCAGTGAACTAGCGGGCTCCTACAATGAGCAGTTCTTC. Its protein is CASSELAGSYNEQFF.

V is TRBV11-3 and J is TRBJ2-5, with D perhaps matching TRBD2 (6 bases). The CDR3 loop spans 12 amino acids. Germline-derived CDR1 and CDR2 are SGHNT and YENEEA. V gave up 8 bases and J gave up 5 bases, with 12 bases separating them. The CDR3 DNA sequence: TGTGCCAGCTCCGGGGGTAGTGAGACCCAGTACTTC. Its protein is CASSGGSETQYF. The variable domain in full, with the rest retrieved from reference TRBV11-3 and TRBJ2-5, is EAGVVQSPRYKIIEKKQPVAFWCNPISGHNTLYWYLQNLGQGPELLIRYENEEAVDDSQLPKDRFSAERLKGVDSTLKIQPAELGDSAVYLCASSGGSETQYFGPGTRLLVL.

The chain has TRBV13 and TRBJ1-2, with 11 nucleotides matching TRBD1. V shed 5 bases, J shed 6 bases, and the junction held 11 bases outside the gene matches. CDR3 length equals 16 residues. Germline V lookup: CDR1 PRHDT, CDR2 FYEKMQ (reference sequence). The CDR3 sequence: CASSRTTGQGANGYTF. CDR3 DNA sequence: TGTGCCAGCAGCCGCACTACCGGACAGGGGGCGAATGGCTACACCTTC.

The J gene is TRBJ2-1, the V gene TRBV28, with 10 bases aligning to TRBD1. The V segment lost 3 bases and the J segment 5 bases; nucleotides outside the gene matches: 4. The CDR3 consists of 15 residues. From germline, CDR1 is MDHEN and CDR2 SYDVKM. This chain's CDR3 is CASSFGTGEHNEQFF. The CDR3 nucleotides are TGTGCCAGCAGTTTCGGGACAGGGGAGCACAATGAGCAGTTCTTC.

This rearrangement joins TRBV6-5 to TRBJ2-1; TRBD2 might be the D (7 bases). CDR1 is MNHEY and CDR2 is SVGAGI in the germline V gene. The CDR3 runs 14 residues. The germline V and J ends were trimmed by 8 bases and 6 bases, with 17 bases remaining between them. In DNA form, the CDR3 reads TGTGCCAGCCTCAGAGGGGGGGCGGGCAATGAGCAGTTCTTC. Its protein product is CASLRGGAGNEQFF.

This chain connects TRBV11-3 to TRBJ1-1, with D perhaps TRBD1 (6 bases). The CDR3 contains 17 residues. Per germline, CDR1 SGHNT and CDR2 YENEEA. The V gene lost 3 bases and the J gene lost 1 base, with 18 bases spanning the gap. CDR3 bases: TGTGCCAGCAGCTTGACAGGCCACTCGGGAGGGAACACTGAAGCTTTCTTT. Protein sequence: CASSLTGHSGGNTEAFF.

Only one count was recorded for this clone. The J gene is TRBJ1-6, the V gene TRBV5-4, with a possible D match to TRBD1 (5 bases). CDR1 and CDR2 from the germline V gene are SGHNT and YYREEE (reference sequence). This CDR3 region has 17 residues. V was pared by 4 bases and J by 8 bases, with 22 bases between. The CDR3 DNA is TGTGCCAGCAGCCCCCCGCCTCGACCAGGGAAGGATTCACCCCTCCACTTT. Translating it yields CASSPPPRPGKDSPLHF.

This rearrangement joins TRBV4-2 to TRBJ1-6; TRBD1 aligns across 8 bases. Trimming cost V 0 bases and J 8 bases; bases outside gene matches: 3. Germline loops: CDR1 LGHNA, CDR2 YNFKEQ. The CDR3 has 15 residues. DNA of the CDR3: TGTGCCAGCAGCCAAGACAGGGGGCTATATTCACCCCTCCACTTT. Its protein product is CASSQDRGLYSPLHF.